Listed below are T cell receptor beta chains from one sample, sequenced in a study of metastatic and nonmetastatic thyroid tumors. TCRdb re-called the PCR reads through MiXCR. Of 22,000 or so clones in the sample, approximately 10% were seen once. Sequenced sample: blood. The receptors were sampled from a female donor with papillary thyroid cancer or a benign thyroid nodule (not recorded which). Some clones in this sample may be carry-over from other donors' samples. Each CDR3 is given with its conserved first and last residue. The D gene is left open where the match is weak. Clone size is stated in some rows and not others, as once, few, many or a class when expanded.

CDR3 DNA | CDR3 protein | J gene | clone size | D gene | V gene
TGTGCCAGCAGCGTAGTAGCGAACACCGGGGAGCTGTTTTTT | CASSVVANTGELFF | TRBJ2-2 | many | NA | TRBV9
TGTGCCAGCAGTTTACCCGCAGTCGACACCGGGGAGCTCTTTTTT | CASSLPAVDTGELFF | TRBJ2-2 | few | NA | TRBV28
TGTGCCACCAGCAGAGATACTGGGGGCACAGATACGCAGTATTTT | CATSRDTGGTDTQYF | TRBJ2-3 | many | NA | TRBV15
TGTGCCATCACCCGATCCAGGTGTGCTCACGAGCAGTACTTC | CAITRSRCAHEQYF | TRBJ2-7 | NA | NA | TRBV6-1
TGCGCCAGCAGTGAGTGGGTAGCGGGAGGTCAACCTTCCTACAATGAGCAGTTCTTC | CASSEWVAGGQPSYNEQFF | TRBJ2-1 | many | TRBD2 | TRBV10-2
TGTGCCAGCAGCATGGGACTAGCGGGAGGCCGGGAGCAGTACTTC | CASSMGLAGGREQYF | TRBJ2-7 | many | TRBD2 | TRBV7-2
TGTGCCTGGAACCCTCTGAGCAGGGGGACGGAGCAGTACTTC | CAWNPLSRGTEQYF | TRBJ2-7 | many | TRBD1 | TRBV30
TGCAGCGTTGAGGGTAATCAGCCCCAGCATTTT | CSVEGNQPQHF | TRBJ1-5 | many | NA | TRBV29-1
NA | CASSSSTGTGFEQYF | TRBJ2-7 | medium-sized | NA | TRBV27
TGTGCCAGCAGTCATCTGGGCACCGGGGAGCTGTTTTTT | CASSHLGTGELFF | TRBJ2-2 | medium-sized | NA | TRBV6-1
TGTGCCAGCAGCGAACCCCGGGACGACTATGGCTACACCTTC | CASSEPRDDYGYTF | TRBJ1-2 | medium-sized | NA | TRBV28
TGTGCCAGCAGCATGCGGGAGGGCCGGGAGACCCAGTACTTC | CASSMREGRETQYF | TRBJ2-5 | NA | TRBD2 | TRBV9
TGCGCCAGCAGCCAAGTGGGACCGAACACTGAAGCTTTCTTT | CASSQVGPNTEAFF | TRBJ1-1 | many | NA | TRBV4-1
TGTGCCAGCAGCTCGATCGGACGGGTCCAAGAGACCCAGTACTTC | CASSSIGRVQETQYF | TRBJ2-5 | few | NA | TRBV5-5
TGTGCCAGCAGCATCAAAGGGTGGGGACTGGGCTACACCTTC | CASSIKGWGLGYTF | TRBJ1-2 | NA | NA | TRBV5-6
TGCGCCAGCATTCCTGGACAGGTCTCCTACGAGCAGTACTTC | CASIPGQVSYEQYF | TRBJ2-7 | many | TRBD1 | TRBV10-2
TGTGCCAGCACTAGGCTTACGAACACTGAAGCTTTCTTT | CASTRLTNTEAFF | TRBJ1-1 | many | NA | TRBV12-3/TRBV12-4
TGTGCCAGCGAGTCAGGGACCAACTATGGCTACACCTTC | CASESGTNYGYTF | TRBJ1-2 | many | NA | TRBV13
TGTGCCAGCAGACGGGAGGGGAACACTGAAGCTTTCTTT | CASRREGNTEAFF | TRBJ1-1 | NA | NA | TRBV7-2
TGTGCCAGCAAAAACGCGGGGGGCGAGCAGTACTTC | CASKNAGGEQYF | TRBJ2-7 | NA | TRBD2 | TRBV28
TGTGCCAGCAGCTCAGACTCCCGTTCCGGGGAGCTGTTTTTT | CASSSDSRSGELFF | TRBJ2-2 | many | NA | TRBV7-8
TGCGCCAGCAGCTTGCGACAGAACTATGGCTACACCTTC | CASSLRQNYGYTF | TRBJ1-2 | many | NA | TRBV5-1
TGTGCCAGCAGACCCCGGACCAACTACGAGCAGTACTTC | CASRPRTNYEQYF | TRBJ2-7 | medium-sized | NA | TRBV28
TGTGCCAGCAGCCCCCCTCTCCGGACAGGGGTCCACGAGCAGTACTTC | CASSPPLRTGVHEQYF | TRBJ2-7 | NA | TRBD1 | TRBV11-1
TGTGCCAGCAGCTTAAGGGGACTAGCGGGCAACTATGAGCAGTTCTTC | CASSLRGLAGNYEQFF | TRBJ2-1 | NA | TRBD2 | TRBV7-3
TGTGCCAGCAGCGAGGGGTGGGGGAGCTCCTATAATTCACCCCTCCACTTT | CASSEGWGSSYNSPLHF | TRBJ1-6 | many | NA | TRBV2
TGTGCCAGCAGTTTGGGACTGGGGGACAGGGGTTCTCTCAATTCACCCCTCCACTTT | CASSLGLGDRGSLNSPLHF | TRBJ1-6 | many | TRBD1 | TRBV28
TGTGCCAGCAGCAAAGCTCCAGACTACGTTGAGACCCAGTACTTC | CASSKAPDYVETQYF | TRBJ2-5 | many | NA | TRBV5-4
TGTGCCAGCAGTTACTCGTTCGGGGCCAAGGATGGCTACACCTTC | CASSYSFGAKDGYTF | TRBJ1-2 | medium-sized | NA | TRBV6-2/TRBV6-3
TGTGCCAGCAAGATAAGGGGGACTAGCGGTACACATGAGCAGTTCTTC | CASKIRGTSGTHEQFF | TRBJ2-1 | many | NA | TRBV5-2
TGTGCCAGCAGTTTCTCCTTCATAGCGGGGGACTCATACGAGCAGTACTTC | CASSFSFIAGDSYEQYF | TRBJ2-7 | NA | TRBD2 | TRBV28
TGCAGTGCTAGAGATGGGGGAGGGGTTGAGCAGTTCTTC | CSARDGGGVEQFF | TRBJ2-1 | many | TRBD2 | TRBV20-1
TGTGCCAGCAGCTTAACCCCTAGCCCCAGGGAGCAGTTCTTC | CASSLTPSPREQFF | TRBJ2-1 | many | NA | TRBV7-3
TGTGCCAGCAGTTCTTACTCCCCGACAGGTCTAATCTACGAGCAGTACTTC | CASSSYSPTGLIYEQYF | TRBJ2-7 | medium-sized | NA | TRBV28
TGTGCCAGCAGGCTGACTGGAAACACAGATACGCAGTATTTT | CASRLTGNTDTQYF | TRBJ2-3 | many | NA | TRBV7-9
TGCGCCAGCAGCTTGATATCACAGGGGCGCGGTTATAGCACTGAAGCTTTCTTT | CASSLISQGRGYSTEAFF | TRBJ1-1 | many | TRBD1 | TRBV5-1
TGTGCCAGCAGCCAATCCCCTAATGAAAAACTGTTTTTT | CASSQSPNEKLFF | TRBJ1-4 | many | NA | TRBV7-2
TGTGCCAGCAGGCATGGGGCAGCTGGAAACACCATATATTTT | CASRHGAAGNTIYF | TRBJ1-3 | few | NA | TRBV28
TGTGCCAGCAGTGGGGGGGGCGGTTTCCACGAGCAGTACTTC | CASSGGGGFHEQYF | TRBJ2-7 | NA | NA | TRBV6-1
TGTGCCAGTAGGGGGAGGGGTGGGGAGACCCAGTACTTC | CASRGRGGETQYF | TRBJ2-5 | many | TRBD2 | TRBV19
TGCAGTGCTAGAGGAGGGAGGACCCAGTACTTC | CSARGGRTQYF | TRBJ2-5 | many | NA | TRBV20-1
TGTGCCAGCAGTTTACGGGGGGGCGGCACTGAAGCTTTCTTT | CASSLRGGGTEAFF | TRBJ1-1 | medium-sized | NA | TRBV27
TGTGCCAGCAGGGGACTAGTTCTAGATACGCAGTATTTT | CASRGLVLDTQYF | TRBJ2-3 | many | TRBD2 | TRBV12-3/TRBV12-4
TGTGCCAGCAGTGACGGGACCGTTAGGAATGAGCAGTTCTTC | CASSDGTVRNEQFF | TRBJ2-1 | NA | NA | TRBV6-4
TGTGCCAGCAGTTACGGGGTCACAGGGAACAACGAGCAGTACTTC | CASSYGVTGNNEQYF | TRBJ2-7 | many | NA | TRBV6-6
TGTGCCAGCAGCCCCCCCCTGAGTTTGAGTAGACCATACAATGAGCAGTTCTTC | CASSPPLSLSRPYNEQFF | TRBJ2-1 | many | NA | TRBV11-1
TGTGCCAGCAGCTCCCCCCGGGGGGGAGCTAACTATGGCTACACCTTC | CASSSPRGGANYGYTF | TRBJ1-2 | many | NA | TRBV11-2
TGCAGCGTTCGGGACAGCCTTAATGAAAAACTGTTTTTT | CSVRDSLNEKLFF | TRBJ1-4 | many | TRBD1 | TRBV29-1
TGCGCCAGCAGCCAGGAGAGACAGGACAACACTGAAGCTTTCTTT | CASSQERQDNTEAFF | TRBJ1-1 | many | NA | TRBV4-1
TGTGCCATCATGGGGGACAGCTACGAGCAGTACTTC | CAIMGDSYEQYF | TRBJ2-7 | many | TRBD1 | TRBV10-3
TGTGCCAGCTCACGATCGGGACAGGGGATCAGCGAGCAGTACTTC | CASSRSGQGISEQYF | TRBJ2-7 | NA | TRBD1 | TRBV18
TGTGCCATCAGTGGGGGTGGGCGAACTACCGGGGAGCTGTTTTTT | CAISGGGRTTGELFF | TRBJ2-2 | many | NA | TRBV10-3
TGTGCCAGCAGCTGGACTAGCGGGAGGGCTGGCACAGATACGCAGTATTTT | CASSWTSGRAGTDTQYF | TRBJ2-3 | many | TRBD2 | TRBV11-1
TGTGCCAGCAGCCCCTCCGGTTTCGGGGTAGAGGATACCCAGTACTTC | CASSPSGFGVEDTQYF | TRBJ2-5 | NA | NA | TRBV7-3
TGTGCCAGCAGCTCCGGGTCGGGAAAGTACTTC | CASSSGSGKYF | TRBJ2-4 | few | NA | TRBV11-1
TGTGCCAGCAGCTCCCTAGCGGGCAACACAGATACGCAGTATTTT | CASSSLAGNTDTQYF | TRBJ2-3 | many | TRBD2 | TRBV11-2